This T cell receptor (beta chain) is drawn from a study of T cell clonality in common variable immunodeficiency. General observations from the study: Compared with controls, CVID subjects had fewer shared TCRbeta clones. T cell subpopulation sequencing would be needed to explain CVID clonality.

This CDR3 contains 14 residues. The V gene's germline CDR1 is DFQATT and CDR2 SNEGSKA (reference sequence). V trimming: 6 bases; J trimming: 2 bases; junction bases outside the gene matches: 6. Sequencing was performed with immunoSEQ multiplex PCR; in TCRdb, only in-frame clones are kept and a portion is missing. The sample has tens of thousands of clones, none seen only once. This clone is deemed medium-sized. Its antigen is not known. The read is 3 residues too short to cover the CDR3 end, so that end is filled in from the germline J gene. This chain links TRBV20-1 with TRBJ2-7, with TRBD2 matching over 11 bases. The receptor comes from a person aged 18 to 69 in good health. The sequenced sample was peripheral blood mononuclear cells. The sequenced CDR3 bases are TGCAGTGCGATACTAGCGGGAGAACCCTACGAG. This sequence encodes CSAILAGEPYE. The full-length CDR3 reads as CSAILAGEPYEQYF.